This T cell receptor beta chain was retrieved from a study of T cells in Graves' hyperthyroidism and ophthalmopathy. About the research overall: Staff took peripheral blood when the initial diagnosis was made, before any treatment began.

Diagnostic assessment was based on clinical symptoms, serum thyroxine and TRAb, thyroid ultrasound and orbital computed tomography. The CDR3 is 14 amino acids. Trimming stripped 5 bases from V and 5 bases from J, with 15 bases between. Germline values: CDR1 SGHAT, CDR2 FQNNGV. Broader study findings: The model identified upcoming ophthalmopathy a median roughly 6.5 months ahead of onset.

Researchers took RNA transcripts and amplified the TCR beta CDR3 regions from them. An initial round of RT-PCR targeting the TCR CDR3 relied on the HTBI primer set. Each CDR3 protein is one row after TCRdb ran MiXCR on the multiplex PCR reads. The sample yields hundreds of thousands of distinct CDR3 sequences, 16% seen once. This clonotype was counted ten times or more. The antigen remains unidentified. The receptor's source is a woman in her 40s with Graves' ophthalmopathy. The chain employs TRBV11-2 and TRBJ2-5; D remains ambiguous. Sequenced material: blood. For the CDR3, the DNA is TGTGCCAGCAGCGCTCGACCCGAAGGGGAGACCCAGTACTTC. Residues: CASSARPEGETQYF. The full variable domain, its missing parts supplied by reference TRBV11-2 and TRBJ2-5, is EAGVAQSPRYKIIEKRQSVAFWCNPISGHATLYWYQQILGQGPKLLIQFQNNGVVDDSQLPKDRFSAERLKGVDSTLKIQPAKLEDSAVYLCASSARPEGETQYFGPGTRLLVL.